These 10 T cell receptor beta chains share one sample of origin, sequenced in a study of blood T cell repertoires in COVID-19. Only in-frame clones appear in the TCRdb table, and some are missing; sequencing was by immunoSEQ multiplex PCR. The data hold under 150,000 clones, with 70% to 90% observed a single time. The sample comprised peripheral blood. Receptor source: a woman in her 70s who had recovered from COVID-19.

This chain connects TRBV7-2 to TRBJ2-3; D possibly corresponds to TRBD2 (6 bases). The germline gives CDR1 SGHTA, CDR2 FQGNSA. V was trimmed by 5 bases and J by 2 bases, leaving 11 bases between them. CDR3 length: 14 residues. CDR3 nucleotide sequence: TGTGCCAGCAGCGGCGGGGCGGTCACAGATACGCAGTATTTT. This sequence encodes CASSGGAVTDTQYF. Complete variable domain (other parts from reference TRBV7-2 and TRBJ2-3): GAGVSQSPSNKVTEKGKDVELRCDPISGHTALYWYRQSLGQGLEFLIYFQGNSAPDKSGLPSDRFSAERTGGSVSTLTIQRTQQEDSAVYLCASSGGAVTDTQYFGPGTRLTVL.

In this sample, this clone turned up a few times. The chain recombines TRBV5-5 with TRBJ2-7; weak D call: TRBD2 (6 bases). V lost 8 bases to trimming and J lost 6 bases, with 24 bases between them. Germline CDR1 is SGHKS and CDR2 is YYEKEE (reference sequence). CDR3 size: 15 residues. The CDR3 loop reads CASSILMGLAGEQYF. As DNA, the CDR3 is TGTGCCAGTTCGATCTTAATGGGACTGGCAGGCGAGCAGTACTTC.

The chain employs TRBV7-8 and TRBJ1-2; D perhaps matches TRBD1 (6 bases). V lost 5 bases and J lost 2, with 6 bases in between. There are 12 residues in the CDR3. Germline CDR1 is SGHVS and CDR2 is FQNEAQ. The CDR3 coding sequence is TGTGCCAGCAGCCAGGGGAACTATGGCTACACCTTC. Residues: CASSQGNYGYTF.

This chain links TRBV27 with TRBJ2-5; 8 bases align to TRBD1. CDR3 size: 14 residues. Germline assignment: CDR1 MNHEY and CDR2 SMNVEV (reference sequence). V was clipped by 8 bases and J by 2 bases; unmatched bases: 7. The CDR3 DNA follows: TGTGCCAGCGCACCTCACAGGGGGCAAGAGACCCAGTACTTC. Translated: CASAPHRGQETQYF.

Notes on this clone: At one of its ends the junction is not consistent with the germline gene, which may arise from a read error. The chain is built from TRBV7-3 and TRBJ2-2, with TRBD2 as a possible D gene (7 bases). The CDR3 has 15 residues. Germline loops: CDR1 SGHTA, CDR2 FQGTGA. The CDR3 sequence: CASSFGGTNPGELFF. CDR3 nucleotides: TGTGCCAGCAGCTTCGGGGGGACAAACCCCGGAGAGCTGTTTTTT.

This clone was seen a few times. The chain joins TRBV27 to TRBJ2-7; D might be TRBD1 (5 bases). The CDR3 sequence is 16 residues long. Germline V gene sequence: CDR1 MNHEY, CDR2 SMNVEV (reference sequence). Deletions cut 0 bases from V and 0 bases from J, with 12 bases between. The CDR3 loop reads CASSLSWTLHSYEQYF. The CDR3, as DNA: TGTGCCAGCAGTTTATCGTGGACACTTCACTCCTACGAGCAGTACTTC.

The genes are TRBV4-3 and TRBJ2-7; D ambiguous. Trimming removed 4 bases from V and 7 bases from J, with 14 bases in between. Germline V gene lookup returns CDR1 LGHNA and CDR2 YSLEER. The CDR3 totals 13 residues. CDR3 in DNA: TGCGCCAGCAGCCCGTGGCCCGGCGGTGAGCAGTACTTC. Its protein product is CASSPWPGGEQYF.

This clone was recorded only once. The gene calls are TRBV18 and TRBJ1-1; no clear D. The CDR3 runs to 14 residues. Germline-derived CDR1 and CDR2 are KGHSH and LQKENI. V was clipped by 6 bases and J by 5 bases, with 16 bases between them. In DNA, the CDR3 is TGTGCCAGCTCTCGCGGGCCTCTAGGGACTGAAGCTTTCTTT. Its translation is CASSRGPLGTEAFF.

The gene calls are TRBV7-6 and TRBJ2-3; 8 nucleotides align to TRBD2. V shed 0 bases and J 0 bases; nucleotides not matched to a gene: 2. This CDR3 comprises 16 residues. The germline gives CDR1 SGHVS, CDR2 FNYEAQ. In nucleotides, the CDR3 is TGTGCCAGCAGCTTAGCCCAGCGGGAGAGCACAGATACGCAGTATTTT. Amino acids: CASSLAQRESTDTQYF.

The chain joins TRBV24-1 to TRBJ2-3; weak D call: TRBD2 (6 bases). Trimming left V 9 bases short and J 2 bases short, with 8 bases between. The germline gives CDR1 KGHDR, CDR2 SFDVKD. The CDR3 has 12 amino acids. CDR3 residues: CATGGDTDTQYF. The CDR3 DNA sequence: TGTGCCACCGGCGGGGACACAGATACGCAGTATTTT.